Listed below are T cell receptor beta chains from one sample, sequenced in a study of blood T cell repertoires in COVID-19. The protocol was immunoSEQ multiplex PCR, while the TCRdb copy is restricted to in-frame clones and leaves out a portion. The data show about 270,000 clones, with approximately 83% seen just once and over 9% held by the top ten. Sequences were obtained from peripheral blood. The receptors were gathered from a woman aged 50 to 65 who had recovered from COVID-19. Each CDR3 is given with its conserved first and last residue. The order of the fields is V gene, D gene, J gene, clone size, CDR3 DNA, CDR3 protein. D genes are given only for firm matches. Size is stated for part of the rows, as once, few or many counts, or as a class when the clone is expanded.

>TRBV28|NA|TRBJ1-1|NA
TGTGCCAGCAGCACCCCTGGACAGAAAGCTTTCTTT
CASSTPGQKAFF
>TRBV9|TRBD1|TRBJ2-1|NA
TGTGCCAGCAGCCCGACCGGGACAGGGGGGCCCGGTGAGTTCTTC
CASSPTGTGGPGEFF
>TRBV29-1|TRBD1|TRBJ2-5|NA
TGCAGCGTTGATCGAAGAGGGACAGAGGGGACCCAGTACTTC
CSVDRRGTEGTQYF
>TRBV28|NA|TRBJ1-2|NA
TGTGCCAGCAGTGGGGGCGCCTATGGCTACACCTTC
CASSGGAYGYTF
>TRBV10-3|NA|TRBJ2-7|NA
TGTGCCATCAGTGAGTTCTCCTCCTACGAGCAGTACTTC
CAISEFSSYEQYF
>TRBV2|TRBD2|TRBJ2-3|NA
TGTGCCAGCAGTCGGGGAATAGCGGGGGGGACAGATACGCAGTATTTT
CASSRGIAGGTDTQYF
>TRBV6-5|NA|TRBJ1-2|NA
TGTGCCAGCAGTTACAACCGGGGTGTCTATGGCTACACCTTC
CASSYNRGVYGYTF
>TRBV3-1/TRBV3-2|TRBD1|TRBJ1-2|NA
TGTGCCAGCAGCCAGCAGGGGGCGAGTGGCTACACCTTC
CASSQQGASGYTF
>TRBV5-4|NA|TRBJ1-2|NA
TGTGCCAGCAGCTTGGATTTAAGGGACAATGGCTACACCTTC
CASSLDLRDNGYTF
>TRBV6-6|NA|TRBJ1-4|NA
TGTGCCAGCAGTTCGCAGGGCGTTAATGAAAAACTGTTTTTT
CASSSQGVNEKLFF
>TRBV18|TRBD2|TRBJ2-5|NA
TGTGCCAGCTCCCCGGGACTAGCAGGGCAAGAGACCCAGTACTTC
CASSPGLAGQETQYF
>TRBV10-3|NA|TRBJ1-4|few
TGTGCCATCAGTGAAACAGCTGAAAAACTGTTTTTT
CAISETAEKLFF
>TRBV11-3|NA|TRBJ2-1|NA
TGTGCCAGCAGCTCCCGGGAGCACGACCCAAAAGAGCAGTTCTTC
CASSSREHDPKEQFF
>TRBV24-1|TRBD2|TRBJ2-1|NA
TGTGCCACCAGTGACTATAGCGGGAGTAGGGGAAATGAGCAGTTCTTC
CATSDYSGSRGNEQFF
>TRBV27|NA|TRBJ1-5|NA
TGTGCCAGCAGATTCAGGGGCCTCGGGACTCAGCCCCAGCATTTT
CASRFRGLGTQPQHF
>TRBV6-5|NA|TRBJ1-2|NA
TGTGCCAGCAGTTACGATGGGGAGAAGGGCTACACCTTC
CASSYDGEKGYTF
>TRBV6-1|TRBD2|TRBJ2-1|few
TGTGCCAGCAGTGAACTAGCGGGAGAGGGCTATGAGCAGTTCTTC
CASSELAGEGYEQFF
>TRBV7-2|NA|TRBJ1-5|few
TGTGCCAGCAGCCCAATTCGGGGGAGCAATCAGCCCCAGCATTTT
CASSPIRGSNQPQHF
>TRBV5-1|TRBD2|TRBJ2-5|many
TGCGCCAGCAGCTTGGGTGGCGGGGGGGCCGTGGAGACCCAGTACTTC
CASSLGGGGAVETQYF
>TRBV10-3|NA|TRBJ2-5|NA
TGTGCCATCAGTGGGGCTAGCTCAGAGACCCAGTACTTC
CAISGASSETQYF
>TRBV19|NA|TRBJ2-7|NA
TGTGCCAGTAGTACTCAGGGAATCTACTACGAGCAGTACTTC
CASSTQGIYYEQYF
>TRBV3-1/TRBV3-2|TRBD1|TRBJ2-7|NA
TGTGCCAGCAGTCTTCGACAGGGTAGCTCCTACGAGCAGTACTTC
CASSLRQGSSYEQYF
>TRBV28|NA|TRBJ1-3|NA
TGTGCCAGCAGCCCCTTTCGGGTCTCTGGAAACACCATATATTTT
CASSPFRVSGNTIYF
>TRBV4-2|NA|TRBJ2-6|NA
TGTGCCAGCAGCCAAGAGGGGGGGCGTTCTGGGGCCAACGTCCTGACTTTC
CASSQEGGRSGANVLTF
>TRBV5-1|NA|TRBJ2-7|NA
TGCGCCAGCAGCAGGCTCTCCAGCGCTCGCACCTACGAGCAGTACTTC
CASSRLSSARTYEQYF
>TRBV6-2/TRBV6-3|NA|TRBJ2-6|NA
TGTGCCAGCAGTTATGGAGGCTCTGGGGCCAACGTCCTGACTTTC
CASSYGGSGANVLTF
>TRBV7-9|NA|TRBJ1-2|NA
TGTGCCAGCAGCTTAGAAGTGGCACCCTATGGCTACACCTTC
CASSLEVAPYGYTF
>TRBV28|NA|TRBJ1-5|few
TGTGCCAGCAAAACGGGGGGGCCCCAGCATTTT
CASKTGGPQHF
>TRBV5-1|TRBD1|TRBJ2-5|NA
TGCGCCAGCGCCGGGACAGGGGAAGAGACCCAGTACTTC
CASAGTGEETQYF
>TRBV10-1|TRBD2|TRBJ2-3|NA
TGCGCCAGCAGTGGGGTAGGGACTAGCGGATCGACAGATACGCAGTATTTT
CASSGVGTSGSTDTQYF
>TRBV4-1|TRBD1|TRBJ1-5|NA
TGCGCCAGCAGCCAAGAAGTGACAGGGGATCAGCCCCAGCATTTT
CASSQEVTGDQPQHF
>TRBV18|TRBD1|TRBJ2-1|NA
TGTGCCAGCTCACCGACTAAGACAGGGATCCCGTACAATGAGCAGTTCTTC
CASSPTKTGIPYNEQFF
>TRBV4-1|TRBD1|TRBJ1-2|NA
TGCGCCAGCAGCCAAGATCTTAAGCAGGGGGTTTGGTTAGGCTACACCTTC
CASSQDLKQGVWLGYTF
>TRBV6-2/TRBV6-3|NA|TRBJ2-7|NA
TGTGCCAGCAGTTACGGGACACATAATTCCTACGAGCAGTACTTC
CASSYGTHNSYEQYF
>TRBV30|TRBD1|TRBJ1-2|NA
TGTGCCTGGACCGACAGGGTCTATGGCTACACCTTC
CAWTDRVYGYTF
>TRBV11-2|TRBD2|TRBJ2-3|many
TGTGCCAGCAGCCTTTCCGGGACTAGAACGCAGTATTTT
CASSLSGTRTQYF
>TRBV6-2/TRBV6-3|NA|TRBJ2-5|NA
TGTGCCAGCAGTTTCGGGGGAGGCATCCAAGAGACCCAGTACTTC
CASSFGGGIQETQYF
>TRBV7-3|TRBD1|TRBJ1-1|NA
TGTGCCAGCAGGCGACAGGGTGACACTGAAGCTTTCTTT
CASRRQGDTEAFF
>TRBV4-2|TRBD1|TRBJ2-5|NA
TGTGCCAGCAGCCAAGCCGGGACAGGGTACCAAGAGACCCAGTACTTC
CASSQAGTGYQETQYF
>TRBV30|NA|TRBJ1-2|NA
TGTGCCTGGAAGGGGAGGTCGGGACGGGGCTACACCTTC
CAWKGRSGRGYTF
>TRBV4-2|TRBD2|TRBJ2-7|NA
TGTGCCAGCAGCCAAGAACCTAGCGGGAGCATTCACGAGTACTTC
CASSQEPSGSIHEYF
>TRBV25-1|NA|TRBJ2-5|NA
TGTGCCAGCAGTGATTGGGTGGGGCAGGGGCCCAAAGAGACCCAGTACTTC
CASSDWVGQGPKETQYF
>TRBV25-1|NA|TRBJ1-4|NA
TGTGCCAGCAGTGAACTTTATAATGAAAAACTGTTTTTT
CASSELYNEKLFF
>TRBV3-1/TRBV3-2|TRBD1|TRBJ1-5|NA
TGTGCCAGCAGCCAAGCATTCCCGCAGGGTACAGGGGGAAGTCAGCCCCAGCATTTT
CASSQAFPQGTGGSQPQHF
>TRBV14|TRBD1|TRBJ1-6|NA
TGTGCCAGCAGTCGTACTGGGACAGGGCATAATTCACCCCTCCACTTT
CASSRTGTGHNSPLHF
>TRBV3-1/TRBV3-2|TRBD2|TRBJ2-1|NA
TGTGCCAGCAGCTCTAGCGGGGTTAACAATGAGCAGTTCTTC
CASSSSGVNNEQFF
>TRBV19|NA|TRBJ2-5|NA
TGTGCCAGTAGTATTTATGGGACATCTTTCGGGACCCAGTACTTC
CASSIYGTSFGTQYF
>TRBV24-1|NA|TRBJ2-3|NA
TGTGCCACCAGCAAGGACGGACTCACAGATACGCAGTATTTT
CATSKDGLTDTQYF
>TRBV7-8|TRBD1|TRBJ1-2|NA
TGTGCCAGCAGCGCGACAGGGGCCCACCCCTATGGCTACACCTTC
CASSATGAHPYGYTF
>TRBV7-2|TRBD1|TRBJ2-5|NA
TGTGCCAGCAGCTTAGTTCTGGGACAGGTGGCCCCAGGGACCCAGTACTTC
CASSLVLGQVAPGTQYF
>TRBV29-1|TRBD2|TRBJ2-1|NA
TGCAGCGTCGGACTATTAGCGGGAAGGAATGAGCAGTTCTTC
CSVGLLAGRNEQFF
>TRBV5-5|TRBD1|TRBJ1-4|NA
TGTGCCAGCAGCGCCTACAGGGGGGGAGATGAAAAACTGTTTTTT
CASSAYRGGDEKLFF
>TRBV12-2|NA|TRBJ1-1|once
TGTGCAAGTCGACATCTTCGGACAGGGAACACTGAAGCTTTCTTT
CASRHLRTGNTEAFF